Given below is one TCR beta chain in context. The sample comes from a study of T-cell memory formation after mild COVID-19. TCRdb called the 5' RACE reads again in MiXCR, with one record for every CDR3 protein. Of 470,000 or so distinct CDR3 sequences listed, 18% were seen once; the top ten hold roughly an eighth. Trimming took off 0 bases at V and 3 bases at J, with 5 bases between the two ends. This CDR3 comprises 13 residues. Sequencing was performed on PBMCs or a T cell subset sorted from them (not recorded which). The chain links TRBV12-3 or TRBV12-4 to TRBJ1-2, with unresolved D. This receptor was identified in an adult woman who had mild COVID-19 (a few samples of this study predate the infection). Cell type and time point are not known. CDR3: CASSLARDYGYTF. The CDR3 DNA sequence: TGTGCCAGCAGTTTAGCTAGGGACTATGGCTACACCTTC.